What follows are 19 T cell receptor beta chains derived from one specimen sequenced in a study of radiation and T cells in renal cell carcinoma. Time point in this sample: blood 2 weeks post-SBRT. The sample's treatment: 15 Gy SBRT to primary tumor, nephrectomy 4 weeks later. The assay was immunoSEQ multiplex PCR, and TCRdb's table has in-frame clones only and misses some. This table holds about 130,000 clones, more than 70% found once. This material consisted of blood, taken from a patient whose treatment included radiotherapy and nephrectomy. These receptors all come from a woman aged 70-85 years with renal cell carcinoma.

V is TRBV18 and J is TRBJ2-1; D is perhaps TRBD2 (6 bases). The CDR3 contains 14 residues. CDR1 is KGHSH and CDR2 is LQKENI in the germline V gene. V shed 4 bases and J shed 13 bases, with 20 bases lying between them. CDR3 sequence reads: CASSLAGLPRGQFF. CDR3 nucleotides: TGTGCCAGCTCACTGGCGGGGCTCCCAAGAGGCCAGTTCTTC.

The chain is built from TRBV28 and TRBJ1-5; a possible D gene is TRBD1 (5 bases). The germline V and J ends were trimmed by 2 bases and 1 base, with 9 bases remaining between them. The CDR3 runs to 15 residues. Germline V gives CDR1 MDHEN, CDR2 SYDVKM. In DNA, the CDR3 is TGTGCCAGCAGTTTACGGGGGAACAGCAATCAGCCCCAGCATTTT. This gives the protein CASSLRGNSNQPQHF.

This chain joins TRBV5-4 and TRBJ2-5; 14 bases match TRBD2. The V gene's germline CDR1 is SGHNT and CDR2 YYREEE (reference sequence). This CDR3 is 16 amino acids long. With V trimmed by 4 bases and J by 1 base, 3 bases remained unmatched. The CDR3 region has the DNA TGTGCCAGCAGCGGGGGACTAGCGGGGGTCCAAGAGACCCAGTACTTC. Its protein is CASSGGLAGVQETQYF.

The V and J genes are TRBV6-5 and TRBJ2-5, with 14 bases fitting TRBD2. This CDR3 is 13 amino acids long. V lost 6 bases to trimming and J lost 7 bases; unmatched junction nucleotides: 1. The germline V gene encodes CDR1 MNHEY and CDR2 SVGAGI. CDR3 loop: CASRTSGGATQYF. The CDR3 DNA follows: TGTGCCAGCAGGACTAGCGGGGGGGCGACCCAGTACTTC.

The V call is TRBV11-3, the J call TRBJ2-7; maybe TRBD1 (6 bases). Between the trimmed V and J ends, which lost 4 bases and 2 bases, there was a span of 15 bases. The germline CDR1 and CDR2 sequences are SGHNT and YENEEA. This CDR3 region has 15 residues. Here the CDR3 reads CASSSRGHTTYEQYF. The CDR3 nucleotides are TGTGCCAGCAGCTCAAGGGGACATACTACCTACGAGCAGTACTTC. Full variable domain (remainder filled in from reference TRBV11-3 and TRBJ2-7): EAGVVQSPRYKIIEKKQPVAFWCNPISGHNTLYWYLQNLGQGPELLIRYENEEAVDDSQLPKDRFSAERLKGVDSTLKIQPAELGDSAVYLCASSSRGHTTYEQYFGPGTRLTVT.

The chain is built from TRBV4-2 and TRBJ1-4, with no clear D. The germline V gene has CDR1 LGHNA and CDR2 YNFKEQ. The CDR3 runs to 11 residues. V was clipped by 4 bases and J by 8 bases, with 5 bases between them. The DNA of the CDR3 is TGTGCCAGCAGCCGCGACGAAAAACTGTTTTTT. It codes for CASSRDEKLFF.

The chain joins TRBV10-3 to TRBJ1-2, with TRBD1 as a possible D gene (6 bases). In germline, CDR1 is ENHRY, CDR2 SYGVKD. The CDR3 has 13 amino acids. V dropped 6 bases and J dropped 1 base, with 9 bases sitting between them. The CDR3 reads CAIRADSNYGYTF. The CDR3 DNA sequence: TGTGCCATCAGGGCGGACAGTAACTATGGCTACACCTTC.

The chain links TRBV29-1 to TRBJ1-3; 8 bases line up with TRBD1. V gave up 6 bases and J gave up 5 bases; unmatched junction bases: 6. From germline, CDR1 is SQVTM and CDR2 ANQGSEA. The CDR3 is 13 amino acids. CDR3 region: CSVGQVNRNTIYF. CDR3 DNA sequence: TGCAGCGTGGGACAGGTGAATAGAAACACCATATATTTT.

The chain joins TRBV11-2 to TRBJ2-1; D possibly corresponds to TRBD1 (5 bases). V lost 3 bases to trimming and J lost 7 bases, with 13 bases between them. The CDR3 loop spans 14 amino acids. Per germline, CDR1 SGHAT and CDR2 FQNNGV. As DNA, the CDR3 is TGTGCCAGCAGCTTGGGGCTAGAAGAGAATGAGCAGTTCTTC. Protein product: CASSLGLEENEQFF.

This clone has only one observation. CDR3 bases: TGTGCCAGCAGCCCTCGAACGGGGGCTGGAGGCAATCAGCCCCAGCATTTT. Translating gives CASSPRTGAGGNQPQHF. The chain links TRBV7-2 to TRBJ1-5; possibly TRBD1 for D (6 bases). The germline V and J ends were trimmed by 5 bases and 2 bases, with 19 bases remaining between them. The CDR3 extends over 17 amino acids. The germline gives CDR1 SGHTA, CDR2 FQGNSA.

This clone was seen more than once but under ten times. The chain is built from TRBV28 and TRBJ1-2; 9 bases agree with TRBD1. The CDR3 is 13 amino acids. Trimming at V came to 5 bases and at J to 7 bases, leaving 5 bases not matched to a gene. Germline loops: CDR1 MDHEN, CDR2 SYDVKM. The CDR3 bases are TGTGCCAGCAGTCTCGGACAGGGGTCTGGCTACACCTTC. It yields the protein CASSLGQGSGYTF.

V usage is TRBV5-1 and J usage is TRBJ1-1, with 8 bases lining up with TRBD1. V dropped 0 bases and J dropped 1; count of bases not matched to a gene: 2. The CDR3 extends over 15 amino acids. Germline loops: CDR1 SGHRS, CDR2 YFSETQ. The CDR3 spells CASSLDGQGNTEAFF. CDR3 sequence (DNA): TGCGCCAGCAGCTTGGATGGACAGGGGAACACTGAAGCTTTCTTT.

The rearrangement uses TRBV5-4 and TRBJ1-4, with TRBD1 identical over 12 bases. Germline V CDR1 and CDR2: SGHNT, YYREEE (reference sequence). The CDR3 length is 15 residues. With 7 bases clipped from V and 8 bases from J, the junction kept 9 bases outside the gene matches. CDR3 region: CASGSAGTGGEKLFF. Here the CDR3 DNA reads TGTGCCAGCGGATCCGCGGGGACAGGGGGCGAAAAACTGTTTTTT.

V gene TRBV5-5 combines with J gene TRBJ2-3, with D perhaps matching TRBD1 or TRBD2 (5 bases each). CDR1 and CDR2 from the germline V gene are SGHKS and YYEKEE (reference sequence). The CDR3 runs to 14 residues. With 5 bases removed from V and 6 bases from J, the gap between germline ends came to 16 bases. The CDR3 DNA is TGTGCCAGCAGTTGGGGGATGAGTACGGATACGCAGTATTTT. Translated: CASSWGMSTDTQYF.

The chain joins TRBV7-3 to TRBJ1-4, with 8 positions matching TRBD1. The CDR3 spans 15 residues. The germline gives CDR1 SGHTA, CDR2 FQGTGA. The trim removed 5 bases at V and 7 bases at J, leaving 9 bases unmatched. CDR3 nucleotide sequence: TGTGCCAGCAGCCCGATCCGACAGGGGAGTGAAAAACTGTTTTTT. As protein: CASSPIRQGSEKLFF.

The chain joins TRBV9 to TRBJ1-2; 7 bases fit TRBD1. This CDR3 region has 15 residues. V lost 2 bases, J lost 0 bases, and 4 bases stayed unmatched. CDR1 and CDR2 (germline): SGDLS, YYNGEE. The CDR3 bases are TGTGCCAGCAGCGTGGAGGGACAGTCTAACTATGGCTACACCTTC. It is translated as CASSVEGQSNYGYTF.

This chain connects TRBV7-2 to TRBJ1-6; perhaps TRBD1 as D (5 bases). Germline V gene sequence: CDR1 SGHTA, CDR2 FQGNSA. Trimming pared 4 bases from V and 7 bases from J, leaving 11 bases between. The CDR3 length is 14 residues. The CDR3 loop is CASSSGTGNSPLHF. In DNA, the CDR3 is TGTGCCAGCAGCTCAGGGACGGGGAATTCACCCCTCCACTTT.

The chain employs TRBV7-8 and TRBJ2-7, with D maybe TRBD2 (5 bases). Germline CDR1 is SGHVS and CDR2 is FQNEAQ. Trimming pared 5 bases from V and 0 bases from J, leaving 8 bases between. CDR3 length: 13 residues. The CDR3 DNA is TGTGCCAGCAGCCGAACTAGCTCCTACGAGCAGTACTTC. Amino acids: CASSRTSSYEQYF.

The rearrangement links TRBV30 to TRBJ1-6; unclear D gene. V was shortened by 1 base and J by 7 bases, with 8 bases between the two germline ends. This CDR3 region has 13 residues. The V gene's germline CDR1 is GTSNPN and CDR2 SVGIG (reference sequence). DNA for the CDR3: TGTGCCTGGAGTGCCGTCCCCAATTCACCCCTCCACTTT. It codes for CAWSAVPNSPLHF.